This T cell receptor (beta chain) derives from a study of blood T cell repertoires in COVID-19. Study-level information: Acute and convalescent COVID-19 samples came from the United States, Italy and Spain. Nucleic acid was either cDNA or gDNA, and it came from T cells, B-cell-depleted T cells, or PBMCs.

Authors' methods: Estimated nucleated cell counts came from reference gene primer amplification. The assay was immunoSEQ multiplex PCR, and TCRdb's table has in-frame clones only and misses some. V and J calls and clone size are given by that table; D and trimming were obtained from the DNA. Seen here are more than 15,000 clones, approximately 85% observed once, and the top ten hold approximately 24%. Material: peripheral blood. This TCR derives from a man aged 80 or over with active or convalescent COVID-19.

The CDR3: CASSQDASGGRNQPQHF. The CDR3 DNA follows: TGTGCCAGCAGCCAAGATGCGTCAGGGGGCCGGAATCAGCCCCAGCATTTT. The rearrangement links TRBV4-2 to TRBJ1-5, with TRBD1 matching over 8 bases. Germline loops: CDR1 LGHNA, CDR2 YNFKEQ. This CDR3 has 17 residues. V dropped 0 bases and J dropped 4; count of bases not matched to a gene: 8.